One and the same sample provided the 5 T cell receptor beta chains below, sequenced in a study of blood T cells in healthy people across ages (dated by TCRdb to about 2015). The receptor library was made with 5' RACE. Sequencing was performed on an Illumina HiSeq 2500. A second about 6 to 11 cycle PCR used a sample-barcoded 5' primer and a J-beta primer mix. Starting from the raw public reads, TCRdb applied fastp trimming at Q25, assembled clones with MiXCR and retained in-frame beta chains. Rows with one shared CDR3 protein collapse into an entry with the most common genes and DNA. Counted in this sample were fewer than 700,000 distinct CDR3 sequences; over 40% of them appeared once. Around 32% of the sample comes from the top ten. The sample consisted of blood. These receptors were taken from a man at least 80 years old in good health.

The rearrangement links TRBV20-1 to TRBJ2-7; D may be TRBD2 (6 bases). The CDR3 has 13 amino acids. Germline V gives CDR1 DFQATT, CDR2 SNEGSKA (reference sequence). CDR3 loop: CTRGGGTKEAQYF. CDR3 nucleotides: TGCACCCGTGGGGGAGGTACCAAAGAGGCCCAGTACTTC.

Regarding this clonotype: A junction end diverges from the germline sequence, so it may reflect a read error. The V call is TRBV5-1, the J call TRBJ2-1, with 10 bases aligning to TRBD2. This CDR3 is built from 15 residues. Germline V lookup: CDR1 SGHRS, CDR2 YFSETQ. Here the CDR3 reads CASSLAGGPNNVQFF. Here the CDR3 DNA reads TGCGCCAGCAGCTTAGCGGGAGGGCCTAACAATGTGCAGTTCTTC.

The J gene is TRBJ1-5, the V gene TRBV4-3, with D perhaps TRBD1 (5 bases). Between the trimmed V and J ends, which lost 0 bases and 6 bases, there was a span of 18 bases. The CDR3 has 17 residues. Germline CDR1 LGHNA, CDR2 YSLEER. The CDR3 sequence: CASSQDIGRASAQPQHF. Here the CDR3 DNA reads TGCGCCAGCAGCCAAGATATCGGCAGGGCAAGCGCTCAGCCCCAGCATTTT.

There are a few counts of this clonotype. The V and J genes are TRBV7-2 and TRBJ2-5; D possibly corresponds to TRBD1 (6 bases). Trimming left V 5 bases short and J 5 bases short, with 15 bases between. CDR1 and CDR2 (germline): SGHTA, FQGNSA. The CDR3 totals 14 residues. CDR3 residues: CASSTTWGPETQYF. CDR3 DNA sequence: TGTGCCAGCAGCACGACGTGGGGGCCGGAGACCCAGTACTTC.

This clonotype turned up a few times. The genes are TRBV29-1 and TRBJ1-2; no reliable D call. Germline V gene lookup returns CDR1 SQVTM and CDR2 ANQGSEA. V was pared by 1 base and J by 2 bases, with 8 bases between. The CDR3 has 13 residues. In DNA, the CDR3 is TGCAGCGTTGAAGGGCAGCGAAACTATGGCTACACCTTC. Translated, it gives CSVEGQRNYGYTF.